This record looks at one T cell receptor (beta chain) sequence and its context. The antigen is not known. The data are from a study of T cell repertoires in cytomegalovirus infection. Study details: Indications of both CMV infection and matching HLA type were provided by public TCR beta signatures. Whole-study results and caveats: In two of eight donors, the top clonotype was HLA-C-restricted CMV-specific.

TCRdb processed the reads anew with MiXCR; each CDR3 protein has one entry. The table includes hundreds of thousands of distinct CDR3 sequences, under 40% detected once. Germline V gives CDR1 SGHRS, CDR2 YFSETQ. The V end lost 4 bases, the J end lost 5 bases, and 18 bases lay between the germline ends. The CDR3 is 16 residues long. The source of this sequence is a human donor in good health (CMV status not recorded). Some clones in this sample may be carry-over from other donors' samples. The chain uses TRBV5-1 and TRBJ1-4, with D perhaps matching TRBD1 (6 bases). The sequencing sample was made of PBMCs. CDR3 residues: CASSQDSPITNEKLFF. DNA for the CDR3: TGCGCCAGCAGCCAGGACAGCCCCATTACGAATGAAAAACTGTTTTTT. Variable domain in full (rest from reference TRBV5-1 and TRBJ1-4): KAGVTQTPRYLIKTRGQQVTLSCSPISGHRSVSWYQQTPGQGLQFLFEYFSETQRNKGNFPGRFSGRQFSNSRSEMNVSTLELGDSALYLCASSQDSPITNEKLFFGSGTQLSVL.